Below are 21 T cell receptor beta chains sequenced from a single sample in a study of blood T cell repertoires in COVID-19. This table comes from immunoSEQ multiplex PCR, and its TCRdb copy is limited to in-frame clones, with some not included. The data hold about 320,000 clones, with about 92% observed a single time. Material: PBMCs or T cells enriched from blood (not recorded which). The receptors come from a man between 60 and 75 years old who had recovered from COVID-19.

This clone was observed a few times. The rearrangement joins TRBV18 to TRBJ2-1; no reliable D call. The CDR3 contains 13 residues. V was shortened by 5 bases and J by 2 bases, with 7 bases between the two germline ends. Per germline, CDR1 KGHSH and CDR2 LQKENI. The CDR3 DNA is TGTGCCAGCTCAATCATTCCCTACAATGAGCAGTTCTTC. This gives the protein CASSIIPYNEQFF.

The rearrangement joins TRBV3-1 (or the pseudogene TRBV3-2) to TRBJ1-5; D call uncertain. The V end lost 1 base, the J end lost 2 bases, and 15 bases lay between the germline ends. CDR1 LGHDT and CDR2 YNNKEL come from the germline V gene (reference sequence). The CDR3 runs to 17 residues. CDR3 in amino acids: CASSQGRALRGNQPQHF. The CDR3 region has the DNA TGTGCCAGCAGCCAAGGGCGGGCCCTAAGGGGCAATCAGCCCCAGCATTTT.

V and J are TRBV19 and TRBJ2-3, with D maybe TRBD2 (6 bases). This CDR3 region has 16 residues. The ends were cut back, 1 base at V and 1 base at J, with 12 bases in the middle. Per germline, CDR1 LNHDA and CDR2 SQIVND (reference sequence). The CDR3 reads CASSIGGRGRTDTQYF. The CDR3 DNA reads as TGTGCCAGTAGTATAGGAGGGCGGGGCCGCACAGATACGCAGTATTTT.

The chain joins TRBV7-9 to TRBJ1-4; no firm D call. V was shortened by 3 bases and J by 0 bases, with 5 bases between the two germline ends. The germline gives CDR1 SEHNR, CDR2 FQNEAQ (reference sequence). This CDR3 comprises 14 residues. Here the CDR3 DNA reads TGTGCCAGCAGCTTTAGAGCAACTAATGAAAAACTGTTTTTT. Residues: CASSFRATNEKLFF.

The chain uses TRBV2 and TRBJ2-1; 8 nucleotides agree with TRBD1. CDR1 is SNHLY and CDR2 is FYNNEI in the germline V gene. The CDR3 is made up of 13 amino acids. The V segment lost 7 bases and the J segment 6 bases; nucleotides outside the gene matches: 5. CDR3 coding DNA: TGTGCCAGCACAGGGGGCGTAATCAATGAGCAGTTCTTC. Translation gives CASTGGVINEQFF. The full variable domain, rest sourced from reference TRBV2 and TRBJ2-1, is EPEVTQTPSHQVTQMGQEVILRCVPISNHLYFYWYRQILGQKVEFLVSFYNNEISEKSEIFDDQFSVERPDGSNFTLKIRSTKLEDSAMYFCASTGGVINEQFFGPGTRLTVL.

This chain connects TRBV5-8 to TRBJ2-7, with 7 bases fitting TRBD1. V lost 4 bases and J lost 2; bases outside the gene matches: 9. CDR1 is SGHTS and CDR2 is YDEGEE in the germline V gene. This CDR3 region has 15 residues. The CDR3 region has the DNA TGTGCCAGCAGCCCTACAGGGGTCCTCACCTACGAGCAGTACTTC. It translates to CASSPTGVLTYEQYF.

CDR3 sequence: CASSQDSRLSNQPQHF. The CDR3 nucleotides are TGTGCCAGCAGCCAAGATAGCCGGTTGAGCAATCAGCCCCAGCATTTT. This chain uses TRBV4-2 with TRBJ1-5; the D is unclear. Germline lookup yields CDR1 LGHNA and CDR2 YNFKEQ. V was shortened by 0 bases and J by 1 base, with 10 bases between the two germline ends. The CDR3 loop spans 16 amino acids.

The chain is built from TRBV2 and TRBJ1-2, with 12 nucleotides matching TRBD1. J lost 0 bases, V lost 3 bases, and 8 bases had no gene match. The CDR3 is 18 residues long. The germline CDR1 and CDR2 sequences are SNHLY and FYNNEI. The CDR3 coding sequence is TGTGCCAGCAGTGACAGGGGACAGGGGGCTTTTTCTAACTATGGCTACACCTTC. Residues: CASSDRGQGAFSNYGYTF.

The genes are TRBV9 and TRBJ1-6; tentative D call: TRBD1 (6 bases). There are 14 residues in the CDR3. Germline CDR1 and CDR2: SGDLS and YYNGEE. Trimming shortened V by 9 bases and J by 5 bases, and 15 bases separated the two germline ends. Here the CDR3 DNA reads TGTGCCAAAAGAGATCAGGGGAATAATTCACCCCTCCACTTT. Its protein product is CAKRDQGNNSPLHF. The whole variable domain, remainder taken from reference TRBV9 and TRBJ1-6, is DSGVTQTPKHLITATGQRVTLRCSPRSGDLSVYWYQQSLDQGLQFLIQYYNGEERAKGNILERFSAQQFPDLHSELNLSSLELGDSALYFCAKRDQGNNSPLHFGNGTRLTVT.

The V call is TRBV6-6, the J call TRBJ2-1; maybe TRBD1 (7 bases). Looked up from germline, CDR1 is MNHNY and CDR2 is SVGAGI (reference sequence). The CDR3 loop spans 19 amino acids. The V end lost 6 bases, the J end lost 1 base, and 25 bases lay between the germline ends. DNA of the CDR3: TGTGCCAGCAGCTCCGTAGGGGGCGGATCGGGGGTATCCTACAATGAGCAGTTCTTC. Amino acid sequence: CASSSVGGGSGVSYNEQFF.

This rearrangement joins TRBV30 to TRBJ2-6, with TRBD1 identical over 7 bases. Germline CDR1 is GTSNPN and CDR2 is SVGIG (reference sequence). There are 16 residues in the CDR3. J lost 0 bases, V lost 4 bases, and 6 bases had no gene match. The DNA for the CDR3 is TGTGCCTGGAACTGGGACAGCGTCTCTGGGGCCAACGTCCTGACTTTC. Its protein is CAWNWDSVSGANVLTF.

This chain links TRBV5-1 with TRBJ2-1, with TRBD2 matching over 10 bases. Germline loops: CDR1 SGHRS, CDR2 YFSETQ. Unmatched junction bases numbered 4, after V lost 1 base and J lost 9 bases. The CDR3 consists of 14 residues. Here the CDR3 reads CASSLKRGGSEQFF. CDR3 DNA sequence: TGCGCCAGCAGCTTGAAGCGGGGGGGCAGTGAGCAGTTCTTC.

The CDR3 reads CASSLIGDREDGYTF. DNA of the CDR3: TGTGCCAGCAGCCTGATAGGGGACAGGGAGGATGGCTACACCTTC. The rearrangement uses TRBV7-9 and TRBJ1-2, with 9 bases identical to TRBD1. Losses at the gene ends were 5 bases for V and 6 bases for J; bases not matched to a gene: 10. From germline, CDR1 is SEHNR and CDR2 FQNEAQ (reference sequence). The CDR3 extends over 15 amino acids.

The V gene is TRBV21-1, the J gene TRBJ1-6. TRBV21-1 is a recognized pseudogene. CDR3 size: 15 residues. CDR3 nucleotides: TGTGCCAGCAGCAAACCCCGACTTCAAGGTTCACCCCTCCACTTT. It codes for CASSKPRLQGSPLHF.

V usage is TRBV29-1 and J usage is TRBJ2-3; D unresolved. Trimming shortened V by 7 bases and J by 3 bases, and 8 bases separated the two germline ends. From germline, CDR1 is SQVTM and CDR2 ANQGSEA. The CDR3 sequence is 11 residues long. The CDR3 DNA follows: TGCAGCGCTCCTCAGACAGATACGCAGTATTTT. This encodes CSAPQTDTQYF.

The rearrangement links TRBV12-3 or TRBV12-4 to TRBJ1-2, with D maybe TRBD1 (6 bases). This CDR3 region has 13 residues. The V end lost 5 bases, the J end lost 8 bases, and 15 bases lay between the germline ends. The CDR3 loop is CASSPPTGKGYTF. As DNA, the CDR3 is TGTGCCAGCAGTCCGCCAACAGGGAAAGGCTACACCTTC.

This clone was detected a few times. The chain employs TRBV10-3 and TRBJ1-2; possibly TRBD1 for D (5 bases). The V end was cut by 8 bases, the J end by 7 bases, with 8 bases between. CDR1 and CDR2 (germline): ENHRY, SYGVKD. The CDR3 is made up of 10 amino acids. The CDR3 DNA is TGTGCCATCCGGGGGTCTGGCTACACCTTC. Protein product: CAIRGSGYTF.

In this sample, this clone turned up a few times. The J gene is TRBJ1-1, the V gene TRBV18, with no clear D. CDR3 size: 15 residues. The germline gives CDR1 KGHSH, CDR2 LQKENI. V was cut by 1 base and J by 2 bases, with 11 bases left in between. The DNA of the CDR3 is TGTGCCAGCTCACCACGGCAGGCGCCTAACACTGAAGCTTTCTTT. Translation gives CASSPRQAPNTEAFF.

The V call is TRBV24-1, the J call TRBJ1-5; weak D call: TRBD1 (5 bases). Germline CDR1 and CDR2: KGHDR and SFDVKD. Between the trimmed V and J ends, which lost 4 bases and 5 bases, there was a span of 11 bases. The CDR3 runs 14 residues. The CDR3 sequence is CATSERGRDQPQHF. DNA for the CDR3: TGTGCCACCAGTGAAAGGGGAAGGGATCAGCCCCAGCATTTT.

The V gene is TRBV18, the J gene TRBJ2-1, with 11 positions matching TRBD2. The V segment lost 2 bases and the J segment 6 bases; nucleotides outside the gene matches: 6. CDR3 length equals 16 residues. Germline CDR1 reads KGHSH; CDR2 reads LQKENI. Here the CDR3 reads CASSPSSSGGINEQFF. The DNA for the CDR3 is TGTGCCAGCTCACCATCGTCTAGCGGGGGGATCAATGAGCAGTTCTTC. The whole variable domain, filled in from reference TRBV18 and TRBJ2-1, reads NAGVMQNPRHLVRRRGQEARLRCSPMKGHSHVYWYRQLPEEGLKFMVYLQKENIIDESGMPKERFSAEFPKEGPSILRIQQVVRGDSAAYFCASSPSSSGGINEQFFGPGTRLTVL.

V usage is TRBV3-1 (or the pseudogene TRBV3-2) and J usage is TRBJ2-5, with no clear D. The CDR3 runs to 14 residues. Trimming took off 1 base at V and 2 bases at J, with 8 bases between the two ends. CDR1 is LGHDT, CDR2 YNNKEL, per germline (reference sequence). The CDR3, as DNA: TGTGCCAGCAGCCAAGGCACTAAGCAAGAGACCCAGTACTTC. It codes for CASSQGTKQETQYF.